Sequencing of this T cell receptor (beta chain) was carried out in a study of T-cell memory formation after mild COVID-19. Germline CDR1 reads DFQATT; CDR2 reads SNEGSKA (reference sequence). Trimming removed 2 bases from V and 0 bases from J, with 8 bases in between. The CDR3 sequence is 14 residues long. TCRdb re-derived calls from the 5' RACE reads in MiXCR, one entry per CDR3 protein. In the table there are approximately 260,000 distinct CDR3 sequences, about a sixth of which are singletons. V and J are TRBV20-1 and TRBJ1-5, with D unresolved. The sequence was obtained from a man younger than 30 who had mild COVID-19 (a few samples of this study predate the infection). Cell type and time point are not known. The specimen sequenced was PBMCs or a T cell subset sorted from them (not recorded which). The CDR3 spells CSARPRLSNQPQHF. In DNA, the CDR3 is TGCAGTGCTAGACCGAGACTTAGCAATCAGCCCCAGCATTTT.